This T cell receptor (beta chain) originates from a study of response to subunit inactivated influenza vaccine. Each CDR3 protein gets one entry after TCRdb re-called the RT-PCR reads with MiXCR. The data show a few hundred thousand distinct CDR3 sequences, with 9.5% to 13% seen just once and over 9.5% held by the top ten. V lost 4 bases to trimming and J lost 9 bases; unmatched junction nucleotides: 10. Per the germline V gene, CDR1 is DFQATT and CDR2 is SNEGSKA (reference sequence). The CDR3 contains 15 residues. This TCR derives from a man between 50 and 59 years old who received an inactivated influenza vaccine. The starting material was PBMCs from blood, obtained 40 to 50 days after vaccination. The chain uses TRBV20-1 and TRBJ2-1; 12 bases align to TRBD2. CDR3 nucleotide sequence: TGCAGTGCTACGTGGAGACTAGCGGGAGTTGGTGAGCAGTTCTTC. It encodes CSATWRLAGVGEQFF.